This T cell receptor (beta chain) was sequenced for a study of blood T cell repertoires in COVID-19. Overall study: Spain, Italy and the United States supplied samples that represented acute and convalescent COVID-19.

In the 2 weeks before study entry, exposed participants met a COVID-19 case, which was PCR-confirmed or clinician-diagnosed. Germline CDR1 is MNHEY and CDR2 is SMNVEV (reference sequence). V lost 5 bases and J lost 7; bases outside the gene matches: 5. The CDR3 extends over 13 amino acids. Clones were read by immunoSEQ multiplex PCR, and TCRdb kept only the in-frame ones, dropping some. The sample has over 200,000 clones; 88% are singletons. This TCR was recovered from a woman aged 30 to 39 who had been exposed to COVID-19. The chain couples TRBV27 to TRBJ1-2; TRBD1 aligns across 9 bases. The specimen was PBMCs or T cells enriched from blood (not recorded which). The DNA for the CDR3 is TGTGCCAGCAGTCCACAGGGGGCGCTTGGCTACACCTTC. This sequence encodes CASSPQGALGYTF.